Listed below are T cell receptor beta chains from one sample, sequenced in a study of blood T cell repertoires in COVID-19. The data were produced by immunoSEQ multiplex PCR, yet TCRdb's version contains in-frame clones alone and is incomplete. This sample yields 65,000 or so clones, of which 76% are seen a single time; 5% to 7% belongs to the top ten. The sequenced material came from peripheral blood. Source of these receptors: a woman aged 45-65 years with active or convalescent COVID-19. The CDR3 runs from the conserved cysteine through the conserved F or W. The D gene is left open where the match is weak. Size is stated for part of the rows, as once, few or many counts, or as a class when the clone is expanded.

v_gene: TRBV4-2; j_gene: TRBJ2-7; abundance: NA; d_gene: NA; CDR3aa: CASSTGGAISGNARYF; CDR3nt: TGTGCCAGCAGCACAGGGGGCGCGATTAGCGGGAATGCGCGGTACTTC
v_gene: TRBV9; j_gene: TRBJ1-2; abundance: NA; d_gene: NA; CDR3aa: CASSVGAGRGYGYTF; CDR3nt: TGTGCCAGCAGCGTAGGTGCAGGGAGGGGCTATGGCTACACCTTC
v_gene: TRBV5-6; j_gene: TRBJ2-7; abundance: few; d_gene: TRBD1; CDR3aa: CASSFYAPGQGMHEQYF; CDR3nt: TGTGCCAGCAGCTTTTACGCGCCGGGACAGGGAATGCACGAGCAGTACTTC
v_gene: TRBV7-8; j_gene: TRBJ2-5; abundance: NA; d_gene: TRBD2; CDR3aa: CASSFGTSGSGETQYF; CDR3nt: TGTGCCAGCAGCTTCGGGACTAGCGGGAGCGGAGAGACCCAGTACTTC
v_gene: TRBV18; j_gene: TRBJ2-3; abundance: NA; d_gene: TRBD2; CDR3aa: CASSLTSGRPPDTQYF; CDR3nt: TGTGCCAGCTCACTGACTAGCGGGAGGCCCCCGGATACGCAGTATTTT
v_gene: TRBV2; j_gene: TRBJ2-2; abundance: NA; d_gene: NA; CDR3aa: CASARQPSNTGELFF; CDR3nt: TGTGCCAGCGCTCGACAGCCCTCGAACACCGGGGAGCTGTTTTTT
v_gene: TRBV30; j_gene: TRBJ2-2; abundance: few; d_gene: TRBD2; CDR3aa: CAWSSRTSGRRNTGELFF; CDR3nt: TGTGCCTGGAGTTCTCGGACTAGCGGGAGACGCAACACCGGGGAGCTGTTTTTT
v_gene: TRBV18; j_gene: TRBJ1-4; abundance: NA; d_gene: NA; CDR3aa: CASSPLAGGATNEKLFF; CDR3nt: TGTGCCAGCTCACCACTCGCAGGTGGTGCAACTAATGAAAAACTGTTTTTT
v_gene: TRBV5-4; j_gene: TRBJ2-1; abundance: NA; d_gene: TRBD2; CDR3aa: CASSPGTSGSYGEQFF; CDR3nt: TGTGCCAGCAGCCCCGGGACTAGCGGGAGTTATGGCGAGCAGTTCTTC
v_gene: TRBV19; j_gene: TRBJ2-2; abundance: NA; d_gene: NA; CDR3aa: CASGKAGSGGELFF; CDR3nt: TGTGCCAGTGGGAAGGCGGGATCGGGCGGGGAGCTGTTTTTT
v_gene: TRBV6-1; j_gene: TRBJ2-4; abundance: NA; d_gene: NA; CDR3aa: CASSDGKGSDIQYF; CDR3nt: TGTGCCAGCAGTGATGGAAAGGGGTCAGACATTCAGTACTTC
v_gene: TRBV5-1; j_gene: TRBJ1-6; abundance: NA; d_gene: TRBD1; CDR3aa: CASSPWSRDRLGSSPLHF; CDR3nt: TGCGCCAGCAGCCCCTGGTCCCGGGACAGGTTGGGTTCATCACCCCTCCACTTT
v_gene: TRBV5-1; j_gene: TRBJ1-1; abundance: NA; d_gene: NA; CDR3aa: CASSLTGWAAGTEAFF; CDR3nt: TGCGCCAGCAGCTTGACAGGGTGGGCGGCAGGTACTGAAGCTTTCTTT
v_gene: TRBV7-2; j_gene: TRBJ1-5; abundance: NA; d_gene: TRBD1; CDR3aa: CASSTGQGNQPQHF; CDR3nt: TGTGCCAGCAGCACGGGACAGGGCAATCAGCCCCAGCATTTT
v_gene: TRBV7-2; j_gene: TRBJ2-5; abundance: NA; d_gene: NA; CDR3aa: CASSSGTSQETQYF; CDR3nt: TGTGCCAGCAGCTCTGGGACTTCCCAAGAGACCCAGTACTTC
v_gene: TRBV7-9; j_gene: TRBJ2-7; abundance: few; d_gene: NA; CDR3aa: CASSLAGGEQYF; CDR3nt: TGTGCCAGCAGCTTAGCGGGCGGGGAGCAGTACTTC
v_gene: TRBV7-2; j_gene: TRBJ2-1; abundance: NA; d_gene: TRBD2; CDR3aa: CASSLRAGGGNEQFF; CDR3nt: TGTGCCAGCAGCTTACGAGCGGGAGGAGGGAATGAGCAGTTCTTC
v_gene: TRBV24-1; j_gene: TRBJ2-2; abundance: NA; d_gene: TRBD1; CDR3aa: CANPDRAYTGELFF; CDR3nt: TGTGCCAACCCGGACAGGGCTTACACCGGGGAGCTGTTTTTT
v_gene: TRBV21-1; j_gene: TRBJ1-1; abundance: once; d_gene: NA; CDR3aa: CASSNGTGINTEAFF; CDR3nt: TGTGCCAGCAGCAACGGGACAGGGATTAACACTGAAGCTTTCTTT
v_gene: TRBV19; j_gene: TRBJ2-2; abundance: NA; d_gene: TRBD1; CDR3aa: CASSGGPGQGATGELFF; CDR3nt: TGTGCCAGTAGTGGGGGACCGGGACAGGGTGCAACCGGGGAGCTGTTTTTT
v_gene: TRBV6-5; j_gene: TRBJ1-1; abundance: once; d_gene: NA; CDR3aa: CASSYPSMGLTEAFF; CDR3nt: TGTGCCAGCAGTTACCCCTCTATGGGGCTGACTGAAGCTTTCTTT
v_gene: TRBV18; j_gene: TRBJ2-7; abundance: NA; d_gene: TRBD1; CDR3aa: CASSLRQGDEQYF; CDR3nt: TGTGCCAGCTCACTGAGACAGGGAGACGAGCAGTACTTC
v_gene: TRBV7-9; j_gene: TRBJ1-2; abundance: few; d_gene: TRBD1; CDR3aa: CASSLDGRGRDGYTF; CDR3nt: TGTGCCAGCAGCTTAGATGGCAGGGGGCGCGATGGCTACACCTTC
v_gene: TRBV10-3; j_gene: TRBJ1-2; abundance: NA; d_gene: TRBD1; CDR3aa: CATSTGKDLGYTF; CDR3nt: TGTGCCACCTCGACAGGGAAGGACCTTGGCTACACCTTC